This T cell receptor beta chain was sequenced for a study of siplizumab effects on memory and regulatory T cells. V was trimmed by 3 bases and J by 2 bases, leaving 3 bases between them. This CDR3 comprises 11 residues. Germline V gene data show CDR1 as SGHKS and CDR2 as YYEKEE (reference sequence). In each sample, about 10^5 TCR templates were assayed. Clones were sequenced by immunoSEQ multiplex PCR, and TCRdb holds only the in-frame ones, with some missing. Here the sample spans about 98,000 clones, more than 85% being singletons. The material sequenced was CD4+ T cells sorted from blood. V gene TRBV5-5 combines with J gene TRBJ2-7; D is ambiguous. This TCR derives from a human donor in good health. CDR3 in DNA: TGTGCCAGCAGCTCGGCCTACGAGCAGTACTTC. Its protein product is CASSSAYEQYF. Based on the CDR3 plus reference TRBV5-5 and TRBJ2-7, the full variable domain is DAGVTQSPTHLIKTRGQQVTLRCSPISGHKSVSWYQQVLGQGPQFIFQYYEKEERGRGNFPDRFSARQFPNYSSELNVNALLLGDSALYLCASSSAYEQYFGPGTRLTVT.